Listed below are T cell receptor beta chains from one sample, sequenced in a study of blood T cell repertoires in COVID-19. Sequenced by immunoSEQ multiplex PCR; TCRdb stores in-frame clones only, minus some. The sample consists of some 83,000 clones, about 87% of them appearing once. Sequenced material: peripheral blood. These receptors were obtained from a man in his sixties with acute or convalescent COVID-19. Both conserved end residues are part of each CDR3. D genes are given only for firm matches. Clone size is given for some rows only: seen once, a few or many times, or a class if the clone is expanded.

D gene,V gene,clone size,J gene,CDR3 protein,CDR3 DNA
-,TRBV10-2,-,TRBJ2-7,CASRRSDYEQYF,TGCGCCAGCAGACGGAGCGACTACGAGCAGTACTTC
TRBD1,TRBV5-5,-,TRBJ1-5,CASSPRPDRGDQPQHF,TGTGCCAGCAGCCCTAGACCGGACAGGGGCGATCAGCCCCAGCATTTT
TRBD1,TRBV11-3,-,TRBJ1-1,CASSAGQGEDTEAFF,TGTGCCAGCAGCGCGGGACAGGGGGAAGACACTGAAGCTTTCTTT
-,TRBV5-5,few,TRBJ1-1,CASSLAGGNPIRGAFF,TGTGCCAGCAGCTTGGCCGGGGGGAACCCCATCCGTGGAGCTTTCTTT
-,TRBV27,-,TRBJ1-5,CASSLSQGIHQPQHF,TGTGCCAGCAGTTTATCCCAGGGCATTCACCAGCCCCAGCATTTT
TRBD2,TRBV4-1,-,TRBJ2-1,CASSQVGGYNEQFF,TGCGCCAGCAGCCAAGTCGGGGGGTACAATGAGCAGTTCTTC
-,TRBV5-1,-,TRBJ1-2,CASSAQGDYGYTF,TGCGCCAGCAGCGCCCAGGGCGACTATGGCTACACCTTC
TRBD1,TRBV11-2,-,TRBJ2-5,CASSKRDRDKETQYF,TGTGCCAGCAGCAAGAGGGACAGGGATAAAGAGACCCAGTACTTC
-,TRBV3-1/TRBV3-2,-,TRBJ2-3,CASSPETDTQYF,TGTGCCAGCAGCCCCGAGACAGATACGCAGTATTTT
-,TRBV3-1/TRBV3-2,-,TRBJ1-6,CASSQEEGRSPLHF,TGTGCCAGCAGCCAAGAAGAGGGAAGGTCACCCCTCCACTTT
-,TRBV3-1/TRBV3-2,-,TRBJ2-1,CASSQEKNTYNEQFF,TGTGCCAGCAGCCAAGAGAAGAACACCTACAATGAGCAGTTCTTC
-,TRBV18,-,TRBJ2-2,CASSPAGGRDTGELFF,TGTGCCAGCTCACCTGCCGGGGGTCGGGACACCGGGGAGCTGTTTTTT
TRBD2,TRBV9,once,TRBJ2-2,CASSFSGEITGELFF,TGTGCCAGCAGCTTTAGCGGGGAGATCACCGGGGAGCTGTTTTTT
-,TRBV5-6,-,TRBJ1-5,CASSLAGAYQPQHF,TGTGCCAGCAGCTTGGCAGGGGCCTATCAGCCCCAGCATTTT
-,TRBV27,-,TRBJ2-7,CASSSTGEQYF,TGTGCCAGCAGTTCAACGGGGGAGCAGTACTTC
-,TRBV11-2,-,TRBJ2-2,CASSLDRGPTGELFF,TGTGCCAGCAGCTTAGATCGGGGTCCTACCGGGGAGCTGTTTTTT
-,TRBV5-1,-,TRBJ1-1,CASSLVAGNTEAFF,TGCGCCAGCAGCTTGGTGGCAGGGAACACTGAAGCTTTCTTT
-,TRBV4-1,-,TRBJ2-7,CASGRQGGYEQYF,TGCGCCAGCGGGAGACAGGGAGGATACGAGCAGTACTTC
-,TRBV6-1,-,TRBJ2-1,CASSEGGGPYNEQFF,TGTGCCAGCAGTGAAGGGGGAGGCCCCTACAATGAGCAGTTCTTC
-,TRBV7-9,few,TRBJ1-2,CASSLSWGDGYTF,TGTGCCAGCAGCCTGTCATGGGGGGATGGCTACACCTTC
TRBD2,TRBV24-1,-,TRBJ2-1,CATSDLPGVALAGGEQFF,TGTGCCACCAGTGATTTGCCGGGTGTCGCACTAGCGGGGGGCGAGCAGTTCTTC
-,TRBV12-3/TRBV12-4,-,TRBJ1-5,CASSLTGRAQHF,TGTGCCAGCAGCCTCACAGGGAGAGCCCAGCATTTT
-,TRBV25-1,-,TRBJ2-2,CASSPRGVTGELFF,TGTGCCAGCAGTCCCAGGGGTGTCACCGGGGAGCTGTTTTTT
TRBD1,TRBV19,-,TRBJ1-5,CASRETGVSNQPQHF,TGTGCCAGTAGGGAGACAGGGGTGAGCAATCAGCCCCAGCATTTT
TRBD2,TRBV27,-,TRBJ2-7,CASTARGGTSSGYEQYF,TGTGCCAGCACCGCGCGTGGGGGGACTAGCAGCGGGTACGAGCAGTACTTC
-,TRBV19,-,TRBJ2-1,CASSIDRVTYNEQFF,TGTGCCAGTAGTATAGATCGGGTCACCTACAATGAGCAGTTCTTC
-,TRBV12-3/TRBV12-4,-,TRBJ2-3,CASTVFKDTQYF,TGTGCCAGCACGGTTTTCAAAGATACGCAGTATTTT
-,TRBV12-3/TRBV12-4,-,TRBJ1-1,CASSWSQIEAFF,TGTGCCAGCAGTTGGTCACAGATTGAAGCTTTCTTT
TRBD1,TRBV9,-,TRBJ2-3,CASSVGTGSFTDTQYF,TGTGCCAGCAGCGTAGGGACAGGGAGTTTCACAGATACGCAGTATTTT
-,TRBV21-1,-,TRBJ2-2,CASSRAVNYRDRGSGELFF,TGTGCCAGCAGCAGGGCGGTAAACTACCGGGACAGGGGGTCCGGGGAGCTGTTTTTT
-,TRBV28,once,TRBJ2-2,CASYSGAGELFF,TGTGCCAGCTATTCGGGGGCCGGGGAGCTGTTTTTT
TRBD2,TRBV5-1,once,TRBJ2-3,CASSATSGGPSTDTQYF,TGCGCCAGCAGCGCCACTAGCGGGGGGCCTAGCACAGATACGCAGTATTTT
-,TRBV5-6,few,TRBJ1-2,CASSSLGGPNYGYTF,TGTGCCAGCAGTTCCCTTGGAGGGCCAAACTATGGCTACACCTTC
-,TRBV12-3/TRBV12-4,-,TRBJ1-2,CASSLYGYTF,TGTGCCAGCAGTCTTTATGGCTACACCTTC
TRBD1,TRBV6-5,few,TRBJ1-2,CASSSGQGAIYGYTF,TGTGCCAGCAGTTCAGGACAGGGGGCTATCTATGGCTACACCTTC
-,TRBV11-2,-,TRBJ2-7,CASSLGQNSYEQYF,TGTGCCAGCAGCTTAGGACAAAACTCCTACGAGCAGTACTTC
TRBD2,TRBV29-1,-,TRBJ2-7,CSVEGVSGFTYEQYF,TGCAGCGTTGAAGGGGTTAGCGGGTTCACCTACGAGCAGTACTTC
TRBD2,TRBV19,-,TRBJ2-3,CASSIVGRETRDTQYF,TGTGCCAGTAGCATCGTCGGGAGGGAAACACGAGATACGCAGTATTTT
TRBD1,TRBV6-5,-,TRBJ2-7,CASSYSHRGFYEQYF,TGTGCCAGCAGTTACTCGCACAGGGGCTTTTACGAGCAGTACTTC